Included here is one T cell receptor (beta chain) sequence, with context. It has no known antigen specificity. Base-call qualities are not available, and no considerably larger clone is one nucleotide away. The CDR3, from cysteine to phenylalanine, totals 13 residues. The entry retains the CDR3 DNA only, 39 bases that are in frame from base 1. Sequences LNHDA (CDR1) and SQIVND (CDR2) are obtained from the germline V gene (reference sequence). V lost 9 bases and J lost 4 bases; the stretch between them is 13 bases long. The source of the sample is a study of blood T cell repertoires in COVID-19 (TCRdb year 2020). Study-level background: Collaborator samples came from the United States, Italy and Spain and covered acute and convalescent phases of COVID-19. The material from the prospective study consisted of cDNA or gDNA derived from T cells, B-cell-depleted T cells, or PBMCs. Samples were obtained from the ongoing ImmuneRACE study (first 160 participants) and from 1,254 subjects provided by 6 global collaborators. The repertoires were made available in a free public database intended to serve as a resource for research on the immune response to SARS-CoV-2. Deeply sampled blood TCRbeta repertoires from subjects exposed to, actively infected with, or recovered from COVID-19 were included in the dataset. Nearly every sample came with metadata listing a de-identified subject ID, COVID-19 status, age in years and sex. Where available, HLA class I and class II types were taken from metadata supplied by the sample provider and were not determined by assay-based typing.

Participants in the prospective study were aged roughly 18 to 100 years, lived in 20 to 25 United States geographic areas, and enrolled through a virtual design. To assign participants to cohorts, the prospective study relied on clinical history that participants themselves reported in a screening survey and a study questionnaire. For ImmuneRACE Cohort 3, a participant was defined as recovered based on two consecutive negative NP/OP PCR tests, clearance by a healthcare professional, or resolution of symptoms. Each participant in the prospective study had whole blood, serum and a nasopharyngeal or oropharyngeal swab collected by mobile phlebotomists. Participants in the prospective study had the option to provide additional blood draws and questionnaires over a roughly 2-month period. Prospective study blood samples were shipped either frozen or at room temperature before DNA extraction. The full study reports these points: Clinical and demographic metadata were provided uncurated, with the amount varying by source and participant.

TCRbeta CDR3 regions were amplified from genomic DNA using the immunoSEQ Assay, a bias-controlled multiplex PCR. In the original analysis: The number of nucleated cells in each sample was estimated by amplification of reference gene primers within the assay. To quantify the absolute abundance of each unique TCRbeta CDR3 rearrangement, sequence reads were collapsed and filtered. For each sample, productive Simpson clonality was calculated as the square root of Simpson's diversity index across productive rearrangements. TCRdb took over this immuneACCESS table, retaining in-frame rearrangements with V and J assigned. Such tables are incomplete; in checked studies, under half of the missing clones stem from an unresolved V gene, and the remainder is unexplained. The V and J calls and clone size come from that table; D and trimming were worked out from the DNA. This sample gives 150,000 or so clones in total; around 80% of them show up just once. The top ten clonotypes cover 9.5% to 15% of the sample.

The receptor was derived from a middle-aged man who had recovered from COVID-19. What was sequenced was PBMCs or T cells enriched from blood (not recorded which). The rearranged segments are TRBV19 and TRBJ1-5, with TRBD1 perhaps the D gene, on 5 matching bases. The sequenced DNA: TGTGCCAGCTTGGGGCGCTGGAATCAGCCCCAGCATTTT. Its protein reads: CASLGRWNQPQHF.